This TCR beta chain was recorded in a study of blood T cell repertoires in COVID-19 (dated by TCRdb to the early 2020s). As for the study more broadly: Samples from collaborators originated in the United States, Italy and Spain and spanned both the acute and convalescent phases of COVID-19. HLA class I and class II types, where available, came from metadata supplied by the sample provider rather than from assay-based typing. The material from the prospective study consisted of cDNA or gDNA derived from T cells, B-cell-depleted T cells, or PBMCs. The repertoires were made available in a free public database intended to serve as a resource for research on the immune response to SARS-CoV-2. Subjects who had been exposed to COVID-19, were actively infected with it, or had recovered from it provided the deeply sampled blood TCRbeta repertoires that made up the dataset. The samples were drawn from the first 160 participants of the ongoing ImmuneRACE study and from under 1,500 subjects provided by 6 global collaborators. Nearly every sample came with metadata listing a de-identified subject ID, COVID-19 status, age in years and sex.

This clone was seen more than once but under ten times. No cognate antigen has been identified for it. No base quality information exists; no much larger clone differs at one position. V was cut back by 3 bases and J by 1 base, leaving a gap of 14 bases between them. The germline V gene (reference sequence) provides CDR1 LNHDA and CDR2 SQIVND. The CDR3 runs 16 residues from the cysteine to the phenylalanine. Only CDR3 DNA remains: 48 bases, in frame from the first base. The immunoSEQ Assay, a bias-controlled multiplex PCR, was used to amplify TCRbeta CDR3 regions from genomic DNA. As for the authors' bioinformatics: Within the assay, amplification of reference gene primers was used to estimate how many nucleated cells each sample contained. To quantify the absolute abundance of each unique TCRbeta CDR3 rearrangement, sequence reads were collapsed and filtered. Productive Simpson clonality was computed per sample as the square root of Simpson's diversity index over productive rearrangements. Entries here come from immuneACCESS through TCRdb and include only in-frame sequences with V and J called. Some clones fail to appear in such tables; in the studies checked, an unresolved V gene covers under half of the shortfall, and the cause of the remainder is unknown. V, J and clone size were drawn from that table, and D and trimming were deduced from the DNA. The sample table holds around 130,000 clones, of which 84% were seen once. The top ten clonotypes cover 7.5% to 8.5% of the sample.

Each collaborating institution followed its own protocols to collect whole blood in K2EDTA tubes. For TCRbeta analysis, collaborators shipped samples as frozen whole blood, isolated PBMCs, or DNA extracted from either of those sample types. What the work shows at the level of the full study, not this receptor alone: How much clinical and demographic metadata was included differed by source and by participant, and the metadata was provided uncurated.

This receptor was taken from a human donor in a cohort sampled during active COVID-19. The chain is assembled from TRBV19 and TRBJ2-3; TRBD2 is a possible D gene, resting on 7 matching bases. Sequenced input: peripheral blood. The DNA sequence is as follows: TGTGCCAGTAGTATCGACGGGGGGCAACGCACAGATACGCAGTATTTT. This yields the protein CASSIDGGQRTDTQYF.